In its sample, the clone carrying this T cell receptor beta chain was seen many times. The data originate from a study of T cells in Graves' hyperthyroidism and ophthalmopathy. Across the whole study: Specimen type is peripheral blood, collected at initial diagnosis prior to any treatment.

The CDR3 regions of TCR beta were amplified from RNA transcripts. During a first-round RT-PCR of the TCR CDR3, the HTBI primer set was used. TCRdb re-derived calls from the multiplex PCR reads in MiXCR, one entry per CDR3 protein. The sample comprises about 400,000 distinct CDR3 sequences, around 14% of which are singletons, and approximately 30% rests with the top ten. Hyperthyroidism of Graves' type that showed no ophthalmopathy progression within 18 months was stable. Patients between 18 and 65 years old had hyperthyroidism, newly diagnosed and lasting under 2 months. PBMCs stemmed from under 11 ml fresh peripheral blood. Sequencing was performed on blood. The source is a woman younger than 45 with Graves' hyperthyroidism.

The CDR3 DNA reads TGCAGTGCTAGTGGGGGACAGGGGGCCTACAATGAGCAGTTCTTC. It yields the protein CSASGGQGAYNEQFF. The V gene is TRBV20-1, the J gene TRBJ2-1; 11 bases map to TRBD1. The J segment lost 2 bases and the V segment lost 3 bases, leaving 3 bases of the junction unmatched. This CDR3 has 15 amino acids. Germline V gene data show CDR1 as DFQATT and CDR2 as SNEGSKA (reference sequence).